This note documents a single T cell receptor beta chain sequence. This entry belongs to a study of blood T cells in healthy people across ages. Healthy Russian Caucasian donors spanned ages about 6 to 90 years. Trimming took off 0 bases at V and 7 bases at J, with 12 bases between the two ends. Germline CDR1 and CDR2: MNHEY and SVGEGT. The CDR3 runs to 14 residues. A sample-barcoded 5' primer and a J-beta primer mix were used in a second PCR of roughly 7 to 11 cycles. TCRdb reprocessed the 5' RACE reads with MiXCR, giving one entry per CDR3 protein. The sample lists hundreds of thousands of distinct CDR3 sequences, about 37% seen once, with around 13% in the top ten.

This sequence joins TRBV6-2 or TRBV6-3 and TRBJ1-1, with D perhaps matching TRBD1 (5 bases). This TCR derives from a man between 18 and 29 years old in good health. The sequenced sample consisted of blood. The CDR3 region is CASSYSPGKGEAFF. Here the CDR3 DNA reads TGTGCCAGCAGTTACTCGCCAGGGAAGGGTGAAGCTTTCTTT.